The 10 T cell receptor beta chains reported below all come from one sample, sequenced in a study of blood T cell repertoires in COVID-19. Data came from immunoSEQ multiplex PCR; TCRdb stores just in-frame clones and leaves some out. The data contain approximately 270,000 clones, 80% to 90% of them singletons. The sequenced sample consisted of PBMCs or T cells enriched from blood (not recorded which). The source of these receptors is a woman under 40 with acute COVID-19.

The chain employs TRBV3-1 (or the pseudogene TRBV3-2) and TRBJ2-1; D perhaps matches TRBD2 (6 bases). Germline V CDR1 and CDR2: LGHDT, YNNKEL (reference sequence). Trimming stripped 7 bases from V and 2 bases from J, with 15 bases between. The CDR3 is made up of 15 amino acids. The CDR3 spells CASTRISGTYNEQFF. In DNA, the CDR3 is TGTGCCAGCACCCGAATTAGCGGCACCTACAATGAGCAGTTCTTC.

The rearrangement uses TRBV18 and TRBJ2-2; maybe TRBD2 (6 bases). The CDR3 covers 16 residues. The ends were cut back, 2 bases at V and 1 base at J, with 11 bases in the middle. Per the germline V gene, CDR1 is KGHSH and CDR2 is LQKENI. CDR3 in amino acids: CASSPRDSENTGELFF. CDR3 sequence (DNA): TGTGCCAGCTCACCAAGGGACTCCGAGAACACCGGGGAGCTGTTTTTT.

This chain uses TRBV19 with TRBJ2-6; D unresolved. CDR3 size: 16 residues. Trimming removed 2 bases at V and 0 bases at J, with 8 bases between. The germline V gene has CDR1 LNHDA and CDR2 SQIVND (reference sequence). The CDR3, as DNA: TGTGCCAGTAGTATAATTCGGTACTCTGGGGCCAACGTCCTGACTTTC. This encodes CASSIIRYSGANVLTF. The full variable domain, with the rest looked up from reference TRBV19 and TRBJ2-6, is DGGITQSPKYLFRKEGQNVTLSCEQNLNHDAMYWYRQDPGQGLRLIYYSQIVNDFQKGDIAEGYSVSREKKESFPLTVTSAQKNPTAFYLCASSIIRYSGANVLTFGAGSRLTVL.

The chain couples TRBV4-1 to TRBJ2-1; TRBD2 matches at 10 bases. Germline assignment: CDR1 MGHRA and CDR2 YSYEKL. The CDR3 spans 20 residues. Trimming removed 6 bases from V and 6 bases from J; junction bases left unmatched: 23. CDR3 DNA: TGCGCCAGCAGGGAAGAGAGCCTGGAGGAGCTAGCGGGGGTCCCCAATGAGCAGTTCTTC. Protein sequence: CASREESLEELAGVPNEQFF.

V usage is TRBV13 and J usage is TRBJ2-1, with D uncertain. With 2 bases removed from V and 8 bases from J, the gap between germline ends came to 10 bases. The CDR3 consists of 13 residues. Germline lookup yields CDR1 PRHDT and CDR2 FYEKMQ (reference sequence). CDR3 DNA: TGTGCCAGCAGCTTACCCTCCGGTGATGAGCAGTTCTTC. Translation gives CASSLPSGDEQFF. Full variable domain (outside the CDR3, taken from reference TRBV13 and TRBJ2-1): AAGVIQSPRHLIKEKRETATLKCYPIPRHDTVYWYQQGPGQDPQFLISFYEKMQSDKGSIPDRFSAQQFSDYHSELNMSSLELGDSALYFCASSLPSGDEQFFGPGTRLTVL.

The chain combines TRBV28 with TRBJ2-3; D gene ambiguous. The length of the CDR3 is 11 residues. V lost 4 bases, J lost 4 bases, and 3 bases lay in between. The germline CDR1 and CDR2 sequences are MDHEN and SYDVKM. CDR3 nucleotides: TGTGCCAGCAGTTCAGCAGATACGCAGTATTTT. Translated: CASSSADTQYF.

V gene TRBV4-1 combines with J gene TRBJ2-3, with 8 bases lining up with TRBD1. Germline V gene data show CDR1 as MGHRA and CDR2 as YSYEKL. CDR3 length: 16 amino acids. The V and J ends lost 0 bases and 5 bases, in that order; junction bases with no gene match: 7. The CDR3 region is CASSQDGQGAGDTQYF. Here the CDR3 DNA reads TGCGCCAGCAGCCAAGATGGCCAGGGGGCTGGAGATACGCAGTATTTT.

This rearrangement joins TRBV4-3 to TRBJ2-6; 12 bases map to TRBD1. The CDR3 spans 20 residues. V lost 0 bases and J lost 2; bases outside the gene matches: 8. From germline, CDR1 is LGHNA and CDR2 YSLEER. For the CDR3, the DNA is TGCGCCAGCAGCCAAGATAGTGTGGGGACAGGGGGCCCTGGGGCCAACGTCCTGACTTTC. Amino acid sequence: CASSQDSVGTGGPGANVLTF.

Comments on this clone: The same CDR3 also results from other DNA sequences found in this sample. V and J are TRBV19 and TRBJ1-3; D is unclear. V lost 1 base and J 0 bases, leaving 4 bases between the germline ends. Germline CDR1 reads LNHDA; CDR2 reads SQIVND (reference sequence). The CDR3 runs to 14 residues. The CDR3 coding sequence is TGTGCCAGTAGTATAGTCGGCTCTGGAAACACCATATATTTT. Protein: CASSIVGSGNTIYF.

This clone was counted only a few times. Other DNA sequences in this specimen translate into the identical CDR3. The chain links TRBV6-5 to TRBJ2-7; 9 positions match TRBD1. CDR3 length: 15 residues. CDR1 MNHEY and CDR2 SVGAGI come from the germline V gene. The junction had 3 bases not matched to a gene; V was cut back by 0 bases and J by 3 bases. The CDR3 nucleotides are TGTGCCAGCAGTTACTCTAGGGGACAGGGCTACGAGCAGTACTTC. This encodes CASSYSRGQGYEQYF.